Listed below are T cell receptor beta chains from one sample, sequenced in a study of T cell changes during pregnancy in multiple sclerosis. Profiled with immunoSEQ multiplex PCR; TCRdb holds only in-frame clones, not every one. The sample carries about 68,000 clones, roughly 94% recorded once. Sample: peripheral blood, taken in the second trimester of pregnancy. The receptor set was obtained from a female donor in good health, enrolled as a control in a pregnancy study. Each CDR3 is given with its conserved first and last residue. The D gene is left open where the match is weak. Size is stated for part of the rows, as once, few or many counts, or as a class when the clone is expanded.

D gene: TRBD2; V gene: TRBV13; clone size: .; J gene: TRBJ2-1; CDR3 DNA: TGTGCCAGCAGCTTCCCTAGCGGGAGTGGATCCTACAATGAGCAGTTCTTC; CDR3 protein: CASSFPSGSGSYNEQFF
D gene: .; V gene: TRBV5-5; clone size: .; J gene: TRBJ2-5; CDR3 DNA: TGTGCCAGCAGGCGAGCGGAAGGAGTAGAGACCCAGTACTTC; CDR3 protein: CASRRAEGVETQYF
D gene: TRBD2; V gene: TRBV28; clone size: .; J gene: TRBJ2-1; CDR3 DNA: TGTGCCAGCAGTCCCTGGACTAGATCCTCCTACAATGAGCAGTTCTTC; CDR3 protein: CASSPWTRSSYNEQFF
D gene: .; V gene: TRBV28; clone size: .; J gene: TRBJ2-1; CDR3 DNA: TGTGCCAGCAGTTTGGAGAACGGAGGGGAGCAGTTCTTC; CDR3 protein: CASSLENGGEQFF
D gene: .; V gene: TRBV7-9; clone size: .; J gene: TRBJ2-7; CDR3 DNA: TGTGCCAGCAGCATACTGGGCGCTCCCTACGAGCAGTACTTC; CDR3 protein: CASSILGAPYEQYF
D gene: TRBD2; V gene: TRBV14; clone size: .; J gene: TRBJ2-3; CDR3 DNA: TGTGCCAGCAGCCGACTAGCGGGGAACCTCAACACAGATACGCAGTATTTT; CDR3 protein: CASSRLAGNLNTDTQYF
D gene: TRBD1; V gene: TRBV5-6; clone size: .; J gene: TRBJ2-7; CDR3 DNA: TGTGCCAGCAGCCTTGGACAGGGGAGTTACGAGCAGTACTTC; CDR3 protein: CASSLGQGSYEQYF
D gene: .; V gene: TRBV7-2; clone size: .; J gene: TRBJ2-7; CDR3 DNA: TGTGCCAGCAGCTTAGAAAGTAGATACGAGCAGTACTTC; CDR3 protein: CASSLESRYEQYF
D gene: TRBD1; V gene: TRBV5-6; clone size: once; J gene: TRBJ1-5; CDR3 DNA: TGTGCCAGCAGCTATCGACAGGGGGATCAGCCCCAGCATTTT; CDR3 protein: CASSYRQGDQPQHF
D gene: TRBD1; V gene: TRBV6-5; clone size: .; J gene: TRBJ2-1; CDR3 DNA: TGTGCCAGCAGTTACTCGCACAGGGGGACCTACAATGAGCAGTTCTTC; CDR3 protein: CASSYSHRGTYNEQFF
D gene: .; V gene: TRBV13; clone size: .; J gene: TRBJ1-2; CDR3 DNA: TGTGCCAGCAGCTCAAGGAGGGTCCATGGCTACACCTTC; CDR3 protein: CASSSRRVHGYTF
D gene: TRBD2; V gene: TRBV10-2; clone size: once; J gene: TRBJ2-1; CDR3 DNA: TGCGCCAGCAGTGACTCACTAGCGGGGGGAAGAGAGCAGTTCTTC; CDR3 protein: CASSDSLAGGREQFF
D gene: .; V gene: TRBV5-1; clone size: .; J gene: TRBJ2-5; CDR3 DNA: TGCGCCAGCAGATCCCAGGGATCAGAGACCCAGTACTTC; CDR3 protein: CASRSQGSETQYF
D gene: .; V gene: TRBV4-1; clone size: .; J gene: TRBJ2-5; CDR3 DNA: TGCGCCAGCAGCCATACTCCAGGACAGGAGACCCAGTACTTC; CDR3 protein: CASSHTPGQETQYF
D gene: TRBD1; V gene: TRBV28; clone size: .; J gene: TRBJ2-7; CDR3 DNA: TGTGCCAGCAAAGGGGGCCCGCTCTCGGACGAGCAGTACTTC; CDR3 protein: CASKGGPLSDEQYF
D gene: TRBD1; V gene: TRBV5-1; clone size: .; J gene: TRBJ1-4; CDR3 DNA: TGCGCCAGCAGCCTGGGACAGGGTGCTGAAAAACTGTTTTTT; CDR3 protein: CASSLGQGAEKLFF
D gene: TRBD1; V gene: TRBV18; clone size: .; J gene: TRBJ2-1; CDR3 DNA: TGTGCCAGCTCACTGGGACAGGGCCTCTACAATGAGCAGTTCTTC; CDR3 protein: CASSLGQGLYNEQFF
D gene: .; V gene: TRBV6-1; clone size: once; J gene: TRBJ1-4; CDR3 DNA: TGTGCCAGCAGTGAAGACAGGGTACGAGAAAAACTGTTTTTT; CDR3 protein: CASSEDRVREKLFF
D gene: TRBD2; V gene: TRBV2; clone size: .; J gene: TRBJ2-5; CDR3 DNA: TGTGCCAGCAGTTATCGGGCCTATACCGGGACTAGCGGGACTCAAGAGACCCAGTACTTC; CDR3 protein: CASSYRAYTGTSGTQETQYF
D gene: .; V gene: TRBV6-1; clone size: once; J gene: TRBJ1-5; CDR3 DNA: TGTGCCAGCAGTGATTCACTATACAATCAGCCCCAGCATTTT; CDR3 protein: CASSDSLYNQPQHF
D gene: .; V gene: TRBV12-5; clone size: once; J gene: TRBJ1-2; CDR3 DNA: TGTGCTAGTGGTTTGGTTGTAGGCGGTGGGACATATCTAGGCTACACCTTC; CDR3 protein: CASGLVVGGGTYLGYTF
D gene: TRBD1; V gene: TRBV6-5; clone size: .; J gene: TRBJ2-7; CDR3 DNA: TGTGCCAGCAGACGGACCGGACAGGGGGTCCTTGAGCAGTACTTC; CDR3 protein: CASRRTGQGVLEQYF
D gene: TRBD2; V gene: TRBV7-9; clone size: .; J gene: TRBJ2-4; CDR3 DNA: TGTGCCAGCAGCTCGGGAGGCATTCAGTACTTC; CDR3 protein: CASSSGGIQYF
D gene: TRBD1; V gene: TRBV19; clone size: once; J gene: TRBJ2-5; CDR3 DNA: TGTGCCAGTAGTATCAACAGGGGAGAGCAGTACTTC; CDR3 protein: CASSINRGEQYF
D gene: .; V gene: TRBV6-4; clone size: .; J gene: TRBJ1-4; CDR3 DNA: TGTGCCAGCAGTGATGTGGGACAAAGATTGATTAATGAAAAACTGTTTTTT; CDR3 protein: CASSDVGQRLINEKLFF
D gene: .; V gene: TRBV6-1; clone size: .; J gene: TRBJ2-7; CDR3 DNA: TGTGCCAGCGACATCCTTCCAGGGCCCTACGAGCAGTACTTC; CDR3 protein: CASDILPGPYEQYF
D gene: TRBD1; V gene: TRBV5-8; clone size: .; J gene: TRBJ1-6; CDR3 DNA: TGTGCCAGCAGCGGAATACAGGGGGCGTTCTATAATTCACCCCTCCACTTT; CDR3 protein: CASSGIQGAFYNSPLHF
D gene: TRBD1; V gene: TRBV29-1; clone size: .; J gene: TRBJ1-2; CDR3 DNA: TGCAGCGCGCCGATTCCGGGACAGTGGGGTTATGGCTACACCTTC; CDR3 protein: CSAPIPGQWGYGYTF
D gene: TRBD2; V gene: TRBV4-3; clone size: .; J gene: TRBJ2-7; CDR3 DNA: TGCGCCAGCAGCCAAGTGGCGGGAGGATACGAGCAGTACTTC; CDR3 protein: CASSQVAGGYEQYF
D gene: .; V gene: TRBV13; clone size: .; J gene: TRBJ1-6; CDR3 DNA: TGTGCCAGCAGCTTAAGTCAGGGGAATTCACCCCTCCACTTT; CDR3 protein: CASSLSQGNSPLHF
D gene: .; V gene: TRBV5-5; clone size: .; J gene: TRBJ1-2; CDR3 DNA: TGTGCCAGCAGCCCCCGGGGGGCAGCTGGCTACACCTTC; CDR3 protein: CASSPRGAAGYTF
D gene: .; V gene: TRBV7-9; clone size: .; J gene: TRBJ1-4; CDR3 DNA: TGTGCCAGCAGCCTCCGGGGTTCTAATGAAAAACTGTTTTTT; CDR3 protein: CASSLRGSNEKLFF
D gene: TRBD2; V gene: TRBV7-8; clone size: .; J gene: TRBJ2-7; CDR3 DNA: TGTGCCAGCAGCTTAGCGGGGGAGGGGCCCACAACACCAACTTACGAGCAGTACTTC; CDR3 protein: CASSLAGEGPTTPTYEQYF
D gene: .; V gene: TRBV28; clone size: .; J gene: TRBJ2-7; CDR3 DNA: TGTGCCAGCCAGGGACTTTTCTACGAGCAGTACTTC; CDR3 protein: CASQGLFYEQYF
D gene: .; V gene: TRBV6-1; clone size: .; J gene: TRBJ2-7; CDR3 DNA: TGTGCCAGCACTGAACCGGCCTACGAGCAGTACTTC; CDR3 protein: CASTEPAYEQYF
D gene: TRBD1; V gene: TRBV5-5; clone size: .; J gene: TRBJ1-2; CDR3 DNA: TGTGCCAGCAGCTTGGATGGGACCGGGACAGGGCATGGCTACACCTTC; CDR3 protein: CASSLDGTGTGHGYTF
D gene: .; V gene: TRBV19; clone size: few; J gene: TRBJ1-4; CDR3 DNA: TGTGCCAGTAGCGGTAATGAAAAACTGTTTTTT; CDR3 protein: CASSGNEKLFF
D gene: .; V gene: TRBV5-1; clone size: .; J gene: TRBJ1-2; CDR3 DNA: TGCGCCAGCAGCTTGGCCGGTGGAGGTTATGGCTACACCTTC; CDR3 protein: CASSLAGGGYGYTF
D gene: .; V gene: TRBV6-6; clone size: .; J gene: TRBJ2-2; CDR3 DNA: TGTGCCAGCAGTTACTCGGGGGACAAGCCCGGGGAGCTGTTTTTT; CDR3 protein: CASSYSGDKPGELFF
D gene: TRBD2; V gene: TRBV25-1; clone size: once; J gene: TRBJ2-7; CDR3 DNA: TGTGCCAGCAGAGGACTAGCGAATTACGAGCAGTACTTC; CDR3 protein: CASRGLANYEQYF
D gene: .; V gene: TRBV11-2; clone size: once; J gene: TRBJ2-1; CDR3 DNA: TGTGCCAGCAGCTTGCGGAACTACAATGAGCAGTTCTTC; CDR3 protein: CASSLRNYNEQFF
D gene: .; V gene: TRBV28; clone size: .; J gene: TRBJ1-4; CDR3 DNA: TGTGCCAGCAGTTTGACTTCCTCAACTAATGAAAAACTGTTTTTT; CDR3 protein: CASSLTSSTNEKLFF
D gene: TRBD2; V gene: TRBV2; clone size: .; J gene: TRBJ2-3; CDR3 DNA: TGTGCCAGCAGAAACCTAGCGGGGGTCACAGATACGCAGTATTTT; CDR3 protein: CASRNLAGVTDTQYF
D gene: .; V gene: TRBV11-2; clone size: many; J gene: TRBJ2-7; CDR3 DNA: TGTGCCAGCAGGGCAGGGGGGAAAGAGCAGTACTTC; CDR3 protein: CASRAGGKEQYF
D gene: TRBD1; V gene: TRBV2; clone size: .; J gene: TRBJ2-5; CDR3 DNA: TGTGCCAGCAGTGAAGCCTGGACAGGGGGGAGCGAGACCCAGTACTTC; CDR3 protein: CASSEAWTGGSETQYF
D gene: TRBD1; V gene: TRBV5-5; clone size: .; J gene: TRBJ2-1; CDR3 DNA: TGTGCCAGCAGCCCGGACAGGGGAGGATACAATGAGCAGTTCTTC; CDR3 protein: CASSPDRGGYNEQFF
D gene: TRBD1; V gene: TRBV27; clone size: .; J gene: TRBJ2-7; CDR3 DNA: TGTGCCAGCAGCCTGTGGGGCAGGGGGAAAATTTACGAGCAGTACTTC; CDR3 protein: CASSLWGRGKIYEQYF
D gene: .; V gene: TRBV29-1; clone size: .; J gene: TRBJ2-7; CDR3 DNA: TGCAGCGTCCCGAAGGAGGGGTCCCTTGAGGGGGAGCAGTACTTC; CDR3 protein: CSVPKEGSLEGEQYF
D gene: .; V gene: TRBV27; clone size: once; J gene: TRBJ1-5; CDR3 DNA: TGTGCCAGCAGTTTACTTGGACAGATGAGCAATCAGCCTCAGCATTTT; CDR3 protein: CASSLLGQMSNQPQHF
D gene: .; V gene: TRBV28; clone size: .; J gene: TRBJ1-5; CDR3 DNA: TGTGCCAGCATATCGGGCTCAGGGTTCTCATCAAGAGGCAATCAGCCCCAGCATTTT; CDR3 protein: CASISGSGFSSRGNQPQHF
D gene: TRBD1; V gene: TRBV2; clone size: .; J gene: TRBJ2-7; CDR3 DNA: TGTGCCAGCCACCGGGACAGGAAGACCTACGAGCAGTACTTC; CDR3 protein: CASHRDRKTYEQYF